The 20 T cell receptor beta chains below all came from one sample that was sequenced in a study of OX40 agonist ivuxolimab in advanced cancers. TCRdb's copy holds only in-frame clones and misses some; the assay was immunoSEQ multiplex PCR. The data contain around 76,000 clones, 87% of them singletons. Sequenced material: CD4+ or CD8+ T cells sorted from blood, taken in a trial of the OX40 agonist ivuxolimab. The source is an adult with an advanced solid tumor such as melanoma, head and neck, liver or kidney cancer.

The V and J genes are TRBV5-1 and TRBJ1-2; D unclear. The germline V gene has CDR1 SGHRS and CDR2 YFSETQ. The CDR3 runs to 12 residues. The V end lost 2 bases, the J end lost 8 bases, and 10 bases lay between the germline ends. For the CDR3, the DNA is TGCGCCAGCAGCTTAGGGTACGGGGGCTACACCTTC. It codes for CASSLGYGGYTF.

This clone was recorded only once. J is TRBJ1-1 and V is TRBV15; D ambiguous. Germline CDR1 is LNHNV and CDR2 is YYDKDF (reference sequence). The CDR3 totals 14 residues. Trimming pared 0 bases from V and 3 bases from J, leaving 8 bases between. CDR3 DNA sequence: TGTGCCACCAGCAGAGATCTTTTATACACTGAAGCTTTCTTT. Protein: CATSRDLLYTEAFF.

The J gene is TRBJ1-1, the V gene TRBV7-2; 7 bases fit TRBD1. This CDR3 has 14 amino acids. The germline V gene encodes CDR1 SGHTA and CDR2 FQGNSA. Unmatched junction bases numbered 4, after V lost 4 bases and J lost 2 bases. Here the CDR3 reads CASSSDRINTEAFF. For the CDR3, the DNA is TGTGCCAGCAGCTCGGACAGGATAAACACTGAAGCTTTCTTT.

The chain recombines TRBV5-4 with TRBJ2-7; 12 bases fit TRBD2. The CDR3 runs to 16 residues. CDR1 SGHNT and CDR2 YYREEE come from the germline V gene (reference sequence). V trimming: 0 bases; J trimming: 4 bases; junction bases outside the gene matches: 5. The CDR3 sequence: CASSLGGLAGRYEQYF. For the CDR3, the DNA is TGTGCCAGCAGCTTGGGCGGACTAGCGGGGAGGTACGAGCAGTACTTC. Based on the CDR3 plus reference TRBV5-4 and TRBJ2-7, the full variable domain is ETGVTQSPTHLIKTRGQQVTLRCSSQSGHNTVSWYQQALGQGPQFIFQYYREEENGRGNFPPRFSGLQFPNYSSELNVNALELDDSALYLCASSLGGLAGRYEQYFGPGTRLTVT.

V is TRBV9 and J is TRBJ1-6; 7 nucleotides align to TRBD1. CDR3 length equals 14 residues. The V segment lost 4 bases and the J segment 10 bases; nucleotides outside the gene matches: 8. Germline V CDR1 and CDR2: SGDLS, YYNGEE. This chain's CDR3 is CASSFRDSGSPLHF. DNA of the CDR3: TGTGCCAGCAGCTTCCGGGACAGCGGATCACCCCTCCACTTT. The variable domain in full, with the rest retrieved from reference TRBV9 and TRBJ1-6, is DSGVTQTPKHLITATGQRVTLRCSPRSGDLSVYWYQQSLDQGLQFLIQYYNGEERAKGNILERFSAQQFPDLHSELNLSSLELGDSALYFCASSFRDSGSPLHFGNGTRLTVT.

The J gene is TRBJ2-1, the V gene TRBV7-2; TRBD1 aligns across 9 bases. The V gene end was trimmed by 0 bases and the J gene end by 10 bases; junction bases not matched to a gene: 7. The CDR3 length is 15 residues. Looked up from germline, CDR1 is SGHTA and CDR2 is FQGNSA. The chain's CDR3 is CASSLAPGQGWEQFF. The CDR3 DNA reads as TGTGCCAGCAGCTTAGCACCGGGACAGGGATGGGAGCAGTTCTTC.

The CDR3 sequence is CASKIANQPQHF. CDR3 bases: TGTGCCAGCAAAATAGCCAATCAGCCCCAGCATTTT. The V gene is TRBV28, the J gene TRBJ1-5; D not resolved. Germline V gene lookup returns CDR1 MDHEN and CDR2 SYDVKM. CDR3 size: 12 residues. Deletions cut 7 bases from V and 3 bases from J, with 7 bases between.

This sequence joins TRBV6-5 and TRBJ1-5; D gene uncertain. The ends were cut back, 2 bases at V and 2 bases at J, with 4 bases in the middle. The CDR3 spans 13 residues. Germline V gene lookup returns CDR1 MNHEY and CDR2 SVGAGI. CDR3 residues: CASSYQGNQPQHF. CDR3 sequence (DNA): TGTGCCAGCAGTTACCAGGGCAATCAGCCCCAGCATTTT.

The gene calls are TRBV19 and TRBJ1-1; D might be TRBD1 (5 bases). The CDR3 sequence is 12 residues long. The V and J ends lost 4 bases and 7 bases respectively, with 10 bases between them. Germline lookup yields CDR1 LNHDA and CDR2 SQIVND (reference sequence). The CDR3 protein is CASSTRGGEAFF. In DNA form, the CDR3 reads TGTGCCAGTAGTACCCGTGGGGGTGAAGCTTTCTTT. The entire variable domain, with the rest obtained from reference TRBV19 and TRBJ1-1, is as follows: DGGITQSPKYLFRKEGQNVTLSCEQNLNHDAMYWYRQDPGQGLRLIYYSQIVNDFQKGDIAEGYSVSREKKESFPLTVTSAQKNPTAFYLCASSTRGGEAFFGQGTRLTVV.

This clone is labeled as medium-sized. This chain connects TRBV18 to TRBJ1-5; TRBD1 is a possible D gene (6 bases). Trimming left V 4 bases short and J 0 bases short, with 13 bases between. There are 16 residues in the CDR3. From germline, CDR1 is KGHSH and CDR2 LQKENI. The CDR3 nucleotides read TGTGCCAGCTCACTCGGACAGCGAGATAGCAATCAGCCCCAGCATTTT. Translation: CASSLGQRDSNQPQHF.

Concerning this clone itself: One end of the junction does not line up with germline, which may come from a read error. This chain links TRBV5-4 with TRBJ1-2; TRBD1 matches at 7 bases. CDR1 and CDR2 (germline): SGHNT, YYREEE (reference sequence). This CDR3 spans 14 amino acids. For the CDR3, the DNA is TGTGCCAGCAGGTTGGGAGGGGGCCTCTATGGCTACACCTTC. Protein product: CASRLGGGLYGYTF.

The chain has TRBV11-3 and TRBJ2-1, with 10 positions matching TRBD2. This CDR3 contains 15 residues. V was pared by 1 base and J by 6 bases, with 3 bases of the junction left unmatched. Per the germline V gene, CDR1 is SGHNT and CDR2 is YENEEA. Here the CDR3 reads CASSLGSGGLNEQFF. The CDR3, as DNA: TGTGCCAGCAGCTTAGGTAGCGGGGGGCTCAATGAGCAGTTCTTC.

The genes are TRBV6-6 and TRBJ2-7; 7 positions match TRBD1. This CDR3 spans 14 amino acids. Germline V lookup: CDR1 MNHNY, CDR2 SVGAGI (reference sequence). With 2 bases clipped from V and 2 bases from J, the junction kept 3 bases outside the gene matches. The CDR3 loop is CASSYDRVTYEQYF. Written as DNA, the CDR3 is TGTGCCAGCAGTTACGACAGGGTGACCTACGAGCAGTACTTC.

The rearrangement uses TRBV7-9 and TRBJ2-1; no clear D gene. The V and J ends lost 2 bases and 7 bases respectively, with 6 bases between them. CDR3 length: 12 residues. Germline V gene data show CDR1 as SEHNR and CDR2 as FQNEAQ (reference sequence). CDR3 sequence reads: CASSLTWNEQFF. For the CDR3, the DNA is TGTGCCAGCAGCTTAACGTGGAATGAGCAGTTCTTC.

V is TRBV6-6 and J is TRBJ2-7; 9 bases match TRBD1. J gave up 4 bases and V 8 bases, and 6 bases lay outside the gene matches. The CDR3 is made up of 13 amino acids. CDR1 and CDR2 (germline): MNHNY, SVGAGI (reference sequence). The CDR3 sequence: CASRGQGLYEQYF. The CDR3 DNA reads TGTGCCAGCCGCGGACAGGGGTTATACGAGCAGTACTTC.

This clone has a single count. The rearrangement joins TRBV9 to TRBJ1-3; 9 bases match TRBD1. V trimming: 0 bases; J trimming: 4 bases; junction bases outside the gene matches: 5. Per germline, CDR1 SGDLS and CDR2 YYNGEE. The CDR3 contains 16 residues. CDR3 DNA: TGTGCCAGCAGCGTAGTGGGGACAGGGCGAGGAAACACCATATATTTT. It specifies CASSVVGTGRGNTIYF.

With respect to this clone: Its ends do not fully match the called genes, so a read error is possible. The CDR3 region has the DNA TGCGCCACCAGTTTCGGGAGCTTCACGGGAAACACCATATATTTT. Protein product: CATSFGSFTGNTIYF. V is TRBV10-2 and J is TRBJ1-3; no reliable D call. This CDR3 contains 15 residues. Germline V gene sequence: CDR1 WSHSY, CDR2 SAAADI.

The rearrangement joins TRBV7-2 to TRBJ2-7; D ambiguous. V lost 1 base to trimming and J lost 1 base, with 11 bases between them. The germline V gene encodes CDR1 SGHTA and CDR2 FQGNSA. This CDR3 spans 15 amino acids. CDR3 loop: CASSLGSARSYEQYF. The CDR3 DNA follows: TGTGCCAGCAGCTTAGGGTCGGCGCGTTCCTACGAGCAGTACTTC. Looking up the rest from reference TRBV7-2 and TRBJ2-7 gives the full variable domain: GAGVSQSPSNKVTEKGKDVELRCDPISGHTALYWYRQSLGQGLEFLIYFQGNSAPDKSGLPSDRFSAERTGGSVSTLTIQRTQQEDSAVYLCASSLGSARSYEQYFGPGTRLTVT.

The gene calls are TRBV19 and TRBJ2-3; 12 bases map to TRBD2. Germline CDR1 is LNHDA and CDR2 is SQIVND (reference sequence). The CDR3 length is 14 residues. V lost 9 bases to trimming and J lost 5 bases; unmatched junction nucleotides: 6. The CDR3 is CASATSGGLDTQYF. The CDR3 nucleotides are TGTGCCAGCGCGACTAGCGGGGGTTTAGATACGCAGTATTTT.

The table lists this clone with a few counts. The chain combines TRBV2 with TRBJ1-6; TRBD1 matches at 7 bases. Germline CDR1 SNHLY, CDR2 FYNNEI. The V gene end was trimmed by 2 bases and the J gene end by 13 bases; junction bases not matched to a gene: 8. The CDR3 is made up of 14 amino acids. The CDR3 region is CASSESRQGSPLHF. The CDR3 DNA sequence: TGTGCCAGCAGTGAAAGTCGACAGGGCTCCCCCCTCCACTTT. Complete variable domain (other parts from reference TRBV2 and TRBJ1-6): EPEVTQTPSHQVTQMGQEVILRCVPISNHLYFYWYRQILGQKVEFLVSFYNNEISEKSEIFDDQFSVERPDGSNFTLKIRSTKLEDSAMYFCASSESRQGSPLHFGNGTRLTVT.